A single sample is the source of the 29 T cell receptor beta chains below, sequenced in a study of early T cells in non-severe SARS-CoV-2 infection. In TCRdb, the 5' RACE reads were re-called with MiXCR into one record per CDR3 protein. The sample consists of some 64,000 distinct CDR3 sequences, 7.5% to 9% of them appearing once. The source was whole blood, collected at baseline. These receptors were obtained from an adult who was a healthcare worker with PCR-confirmed SARS-CoV-2 infection or an uninfected control (not recorded which).

The chain couples TRBV15 to TRBJ2-1; D may match TRBD1 or TRBD2 (5 bases each). Trimming left V 2 bases short and J 10 bases short, with 15 bases between. CDR1 is LNHNV, CDR2 YYDKDF, per germline (reference sequence). This CDR3 comprises 14 residues. In nucleotides, the CDR3 is TGTGCCACCAGCAGACCCATAAACCGGGACGAGCAGTTCTTC. Amino acids: CATSRPINRDEQFF.

The J gene is TRBJ2-5, the V gene TRBV5-6; no definite D call. V was clipped by 0 bases and J by 5 bases, with 14 bases between them. The CDR3 runs 15 residues. Germline V gene sequence: CDR1 SGHDT, CDR2 YYEEEE. CDR3 residues: CASSLASRILETQYF. CDR3 DNA: TGTGCCAGCAGCTTGGCCTCGAGGATTCTGGAGACCCAGTACTTC.

This clonotype was counted a few times. V usage is TRBV27 and J usage is TRBJ2-5; D call uncertain. This CDR3 region has 16 residues. The germline V gene has CDR1 MNHEY and CDR2 SMNVEV (reference sequence). The V end lost 2 bases, the J end lost 2 bases, and 15 bases lay between the germline ends. CDR3 DNA sequence: TGTGCCAGCAGTTTAGATATTGGGATGGGACAAGAGACCCAGTACTTC. Protein: CASSLDIGMGQETQYF.

This clonotype was recorded many times. The chain couples TRBV7-9 to TRBJ2-1; 7 bases fit TRBD1. The V gene end was trimmed by 4 bases and the J gene end by 5 bases; junction bases not matched to a gene: 8. The germline V gene has CDR1 SEHNR and CDR2 FQNEAQ (reference sequence). There are 15 residues in the CDR3. For the CDR3, the DNA is TGTGCCAGCAGCTGGGGACAGCATGAGAACAATGAGCAGTTCTTC. Protein sequence: CASSWGQHENNEQFF.

This clonotype was counted a few times. The chain has TRBV7-2 and TRBJ2-5; 14 nucleotides match TRBD2. Germline CDR1 reads SGHTA; CDR2 reads FQGNSA. The length of the CDR3 is 16 residues. Losses at the gene ends were 5 bases for V and 4 bases for J; bases not matched to a gene: 6. This CDR3 reads CASSLRLAGGPETQYF. CDR3 DNA: TGTGCCAGCAGCCTAAGACTAGCGGGAGGGCCAGAGACCCAGTACTTC.

The genes are TRBV29-1 and TRBJ2-1; TRBD1 aligns across 7 bases. Germline values: CDR1 SQVTM, CDR2 ANQGSEA. The CDR3 totals 15 residues. Losses at the gene ends were 2 bases for V and 5 bases for J; bases not matched to a gene: 9. The CDR3 DNA reads TGCAGCGTTGAAAGGGGACAGATCTCAAACAATGAGCAGTTCTTC. Translating it yields CSVERGQISNNEQFF.

In DNA, the CDR3 is TGTGCCAGCAGCCCTCCTGGCGAGCAGTACTTC. This encodes CASSPPGEQYF. The V and J genes are TRBV2 and TRBJ2-7; D not resolved. Trimming removed 6 bases at V and 6 bases at J, with 9 bases between. The CDR3 has 11 amino acids. The germline V gene has CDR1 SNHLY and CDR2 FYNNEI.

The V gene is TRBV4-1, the J gene TRBJ1-1; 8 bases fit TRBD1. The CDR3 loop spans 15 amino acids. CDR1 is MGHRA, CDR2 YSYEKL, per germline. V lost 0 bases to trimming and J lost 3 bases; unmatched junction nucleotides: 3. The CDR3 is CASSQDPGQDTEAFF. In DNA form, the CDR3 reads TGCGCCAGCAGCCAAGATCCGGGACAGGACACTGAAGCTTTCTTT.

Ten or more counts support this clonotype. The rearrangement uses TRBV6-5 and TRBJ1-1, with D perhaps matching TRBD1 (6 bases). V was clipped by 8 bases and J by 5 bases, with 24 bases between them. The CDR3 consists of 16 residues. Germline assignment: CDR1 MNHEY and CDR2 SVGAGI. CDR3 in DNA: TGTGCCAGCTCCCGATTAGGGGGTCTGGGAGGGACTGAAGCTTTCTTT. Protein product: CASSRLGGLGGTEAFF.

This clonotype was picked up a small number of times. The chain is built from TRBV11-2 and TRBJ2-5; D not certain. The length of the CDR3 is 15 residues. Germline lookup yields CDR1 SGHAT and CDR2 FQNNGV. V lost 6 bases, J lost 2 bases, and 16 bases lay in between. The CDR3 here is CASRRGRTSQETQYF. CDR3 nucleotide sequence: TGTGCCAGCAGACGCGGACGTACTTCTCAAGAGACCCAGTACTTC.

The genes are TRBV7-3 and TRBJ1-1, with D hard to call. The CDR3 consists of 16 residues. The germline V gene has CDR1 SGHTA and CDR2 FQGTGA. Deletions cut 5 bases from V and 2 bases from J, with 18 bases between. The CDR3 protein is CASSPHAGKRNTEAFF. The CDR3 region has the DNA TGTGCCAGCAGCCCCCACGCGGGGAAAAGAAACACTGAAGCTTTCTTT.

This sequence joins TRBV11-2 and TRBJ2-3; a possible D gene is TRBD1 (6 bases). This CDR3 is 13 amino acids long. The ends were cut back, 5 bases at V and 4 bases at J, with 10 bases in the middle. The germline CDR1 and CDR2 sequences are SGHAT and FQNNGV. CDR3 bases: TGTGCCAGCAGCAGGGGGTCCCCAGATACGCAGTATTTT. This gives the protein CASSRGSPDTQYF.

This clonotype was counted a few times. V and J are TRBV12-3 or TRBV12-4 and TRBJ2-7; 10 bases are shared with TRBD1. This CDR3 contains 16 residues. Trimming cost V 6 bases and J 0 bases; bases outside gene matches: 8. CDR3 residues: CASSPGTGAFSYEQYF. CDR3 sequence (DNA): TGTGCCAGCAGCCCCGGGACAGGGGCCTTCTCCTACGAGCAGTACTTC.

A few counts support this clonotype. The chain carries TRBV20-1 and TRBJ2-3; no definite D call. Trimming took 2 bases from V and 4 from J, leaving 10 bases between them. Germline CDR1 DFQATT, CDR2 SNEGSKA (reference sequence). The CDR3 sequence is 13 residues long. The CDR3 protein is CSARRTNADTQYF. CDR3 bases: TGCAGTGCTAGAAGAACTAACGCAGATACGCAGTATTTT.

The chain recombines TRBV3-1 with TRBJ2-7, with D tentatively TRBD2 (6 bases). This CDR3 is built from 14 residues. V was clipped by 4 bases and J by 2 bases, with 12 bases between them. CDR1 is LGHDT and CDR2 is YNNKEL in the germline V gene (reference sequence). Written as DNA, the CDR3 is TGTGCCAGCAGCCGTGGAGGGTTCACCTACGAGCAGTACTTC. This translates into CASSRGGFTYEQYF.

This clonotype has a handful of counts. V usage is TRBV7-8 and J usage is TRBJ1-2; 8 nucleotides match TRBD1. V lost 5 bases to trimming and J lost 5 bases; unmatched junction nucleotides: 10. This CDR3 contains 15 residues. Germline CDR1 is SGHVS and CDR2 is FQNEAQ. This CDR3 is CASSQHGQGAYGYTF. For the CDR3, the DNA is TGTGCCAGCAGCCAGCACGGACAGGGAGCATATGGCTACACCTTC.

This clonotype showed up just a few times. V gene TRBV23-1 combines with J gene TRBJ2-3, with D possibly TRBD1 on 5 matching bases. TRBV23-1 is classed as an ORF, of uncertain function. CDR3 length: 16 amino acids. The V and J ends lost 3 bases and 2 bases respectively, with 15 bases between them. The CDR3 DNA reads TGCGCCAGCAGTCACCCCAGGGTATGGGCCACAGATACGCAGTATTTT. The encoded protein is CASSHPRVWATDTQYF.

The chain carries TRBV7-6 and TRBJ2-1; no reliable D call. The V end lost 0 bases, the J end lost 0 bases, and 12 bases lay between the germline ends. The CDR3 has 17 residues. CDR1 SGHVS and CDR2 FNYEAQ come from the germline V gene. CDR3 amino acids: CASSLASSARSYNEQFF. As DNA, the CDR3 is TGTGCCAGCAGCTTAGCGTCCAGCGCCCGCTCCTACAATGAGCAGTTCTTC.

There are many counts of this clonotype. The chain has TRBV7-8 and TRBJ1-6; D uncertain. This CDR3 has 15 residues. The germline V and J ends were trimmed by 3 bases and 0 bases, with 6 bases remaining between them. CDR1 SGHVS and CDR2 FQNEAQ come from the germline V gene. The CDR3 DNA follows: TGTGCCAGCAGCTTCGTGAGCTCCTATAATTCACCCCTCCACTTT. It encodes CASSFVSSYNSPLHF.

This chain joins TRBV18 and TRBJ1-2, with D perhaps TRBD1 (6 bases). V lost 5 bases, J lost 1 base, and 23 bases lay in between. The CDR3 contains 18 residues. Germline CDR1 reads KGHSH; CDR2 reads LQKENI. CDR3 bases: TGTGCCAGCTCAGGTGCTCCGGGGCCGGGGGCCCTTAACTATGGCTACACCTTC. It translates to CASSGAPGPGALNYGYTF.

This clonotype was counted at least ten times. CDR3: CASSLSIWGPYEQYF. Here the CDR3 DNA reads TGTGCCAGCAGCTTGTCGATCTGGGGCCCGTACGAGCAGTACTTC. This chain connects TRBV5-4 to TRBJ2-7; D is possibly TRBD1 (5 bases). The CDR3 has 15 amino acids. V was cut by 1 base and J by 4 bases, with 15 bases left in between. Germline lookup yields CDR1 SGHNT and CDR2 YYREEE (reference sequence).

There are many counts of this clonotype. The CDR3 sequence is CASSSGTSGSLNPYEQYF. DNA of the CDR3: TGTGCCAGCAGCTCTGGGACTAGCGGGAGCCTAAATCCCTACGAGCAGTACTTC. The chain uses TRBV6-5 and TRBJ2-7; 14 bases match TRBD2. CDR1 and CDR2 from the germline V gene are MNHEY and SVGAGI. The CDR3 is 18 amino acids. V lost 6 bases, J lost 2 bases, and 12 bases stayed unmatched.

The gene calls are TRBV7-3 and TRBJ2-2; D is uncertain. The germline V gene encodes CDR1 SGHTA and CDR2 FQGTGA. The CDR3 sequence is 14 residues long. Trimming took 0 bases from V and 1 from J, leaving 3 bases between them. The CDR3 sequence is CASSLTGNTGELFF. In DNA form, the CDR3 reads TGTGCCAGCAGCTTAACAGGGAACACCGGGGAGCTGTTTTTT.

This clonotype showed up just a few times. The chain uses TRBV10-3 and TRBJ2-7; D is ambiguous. The germline V gene has CDR1 ENHRY and CDR2 SYGVKD. Between the trimmed V and J ends, which lost 8 bases and 2 bases, there was a span of 13 bases. This CDR3 is 13 amino acids long. The CDR3 reads CAIAWHSTYEQYF. In DNA form, the CDR3 reads TGTGCCATCGCATGGCATAGCACCTACGAGCAGTACTTC.

Points on this clonotype: Possible read error: a much larger clone is one base away. CDR3: CASSIGTSGSQETQYF. The CDR3 region has the DNA TGTGCCAGCAGCATCGGGACTAGCGGGAGCCAAGAGACCCAGTACTTC. The V call is TRBV11-2, the J call TRBJ2-5; 14 bases align to TRBD2. This CDR3 is built from 16 residues. Germline V lookup: CDR1 SGHAT, CDR2 FQNNGV. V shed 5 bases and J 1 base; nucleotides not matched to a gene: 3. The full variable domain, with the rest looked up from reference TRBV11-2 and TRBJ2-5, is EAGVAQSPRYKIIEKRQSVAFWCNPISGHATLYWYQQILGQGPKLLIQFQNNGVVDDSQLPKDRFSAERLKGVDSTLKIQPAKLEDSAVYLCASSIGTSGSQETQYFGPGTRLLVL.

Ten or more counts support this clonotype. The chain carries TRBV12-3 or TRBV12-4 and TRBJ1-5; 7 bases line up with TRBD1. With V trimmed by 0 bases and J by 4 bases, 0 bases remained unmatched. The CDR3 consists of 14 residues. CDR3 nucleotides: TGTGCCAGCAGTTTAGCGACAGGGAATCAGCCCCAGCATTTT. This sequence encodes CASSLATGNQPQHF.

The J gene is TRBJ2-1, the V gene TRBV7-2; TRBD1 or TRBD2 may be the D gene (6 bases each). Deletions cut 5 bases from V and 10 bases from J, with 21 bases between. This CDR3 has 15 residues. Per germline, CDR1 SGHTA and CDR2 FQGNSA. The CDR3 region is CASSQGPLRGTEQFF. CDR3 bases: TGTGCCAGCAGCCAGGGTCCCCTCCGGGGGACAGAGCAGTTCTTC.

This clonotype has more than one count but fewer than ten. This sequence joins TRBV4-1 and TRBJ2-2; tentatively, D is TRBD1 (6 bases). Germline CDR1 MGHRA, CDR2 YSYEKL. The V and J ends lost 4 bases and 4 bases respectively, with 19 bases between them. The CDR3 runs 17 residues. CDR3 bases: TGCGCCAGCAGCCCCTCAACAGGGATTATAATCACCGGGGAGCTGTTTTTT. Its protein product is CASSPSTGIIITGELFF.

This chain joins TRBV6-2 or TRBV6-3 and TRBJ2-7; possibly TRBD2 for D (8 bases). CDR1 is MNHEY and CDR2 is SVGEGT in the germline V gene. V was clipped by 2 bases and J by 7 bases, with 18 bases between them. This CDR3 region has 15 residues. Here the CDR3 reads CASSYHREGAREQYF. The CDR3 DNA is TGTGCCAGCAGTTACCATCGGGAGGGGGCGCGGGAGCAGTACTTC.